The present T cell receptor (beta chain) was sequenced within a study of shared T cell receptors in the human thymus. Germline CDR1 is SGHVS and CDR2 is FNYEAQ. V lost 4 bases, J lost 3 bases, and 9 bases stayed unmatched. This CDR3 region has 16 residues. Measured with immunoSEQ multiplex PCR; TCRdb has only the in-frame clones, and not every one. The sample records about 730,000 clones, approximately 83% being singletons. These data were likewise used in another study, on human thymus T cells.

The chain employs TRBV7-6 and TRBJ1-5; 7 bases fit TRBD1. Input material: thymocytes. The clonotype originates from a girl under three years old with a congenital heart defect. The CDR3 region has the DNA TGTGCCAGCAGCTACGGAACACAGGGGTACAATCAGCCCCAGCATTTT. Translated, it gives CASSYGTQGYNQPQHF. Drawing the rest from reference TRBV7-6 and TRBJ1-5, the complete variable domain is GAGVSQSPRYKVTKRGQDVALRCDPISGHVSLYWYRQALGQGPEFLTYFNYEAQQDKSGLPNDRFSAERPEGSISTLTIQRTEQRDSAMYRCASSYGTQGYNQPQHFGDGTRLSIL.